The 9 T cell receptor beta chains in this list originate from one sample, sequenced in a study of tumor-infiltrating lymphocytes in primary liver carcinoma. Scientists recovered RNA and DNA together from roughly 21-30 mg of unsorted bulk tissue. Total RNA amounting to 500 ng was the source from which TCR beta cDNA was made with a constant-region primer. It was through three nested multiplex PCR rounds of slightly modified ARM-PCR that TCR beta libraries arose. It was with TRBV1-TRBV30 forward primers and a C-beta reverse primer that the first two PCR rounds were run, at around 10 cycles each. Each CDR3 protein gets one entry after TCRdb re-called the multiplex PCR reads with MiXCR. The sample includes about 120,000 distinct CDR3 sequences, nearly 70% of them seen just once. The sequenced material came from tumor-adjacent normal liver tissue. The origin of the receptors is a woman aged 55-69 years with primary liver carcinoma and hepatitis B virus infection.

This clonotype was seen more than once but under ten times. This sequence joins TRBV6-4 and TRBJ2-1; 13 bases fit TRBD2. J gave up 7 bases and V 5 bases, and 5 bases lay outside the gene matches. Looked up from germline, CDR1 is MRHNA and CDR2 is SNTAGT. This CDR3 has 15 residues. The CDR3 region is CASSLTSGRGNEQFF. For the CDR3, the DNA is TGTGCCAGCAGTCTTACTAGCGGGAGGGGGAATGAGCAGTTCTTC.

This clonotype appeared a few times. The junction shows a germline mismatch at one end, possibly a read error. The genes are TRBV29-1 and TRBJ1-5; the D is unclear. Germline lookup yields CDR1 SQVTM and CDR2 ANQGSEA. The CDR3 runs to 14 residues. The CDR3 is CSATAGGYNQPQRF. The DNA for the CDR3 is TGCAGCGCAACCGCCGGAGGGTATAATCAGCCCCAGCGTTTT.

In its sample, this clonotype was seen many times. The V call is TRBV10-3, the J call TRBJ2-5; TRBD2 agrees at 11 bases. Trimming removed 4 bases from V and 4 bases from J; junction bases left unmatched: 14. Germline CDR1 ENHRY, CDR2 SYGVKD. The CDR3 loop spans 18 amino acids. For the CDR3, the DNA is TGTGCCATCAGTGGGCCCCCGGGACTAGCGGCCCTGGGAGAGACCCAGTACTTC. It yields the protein CAISGPPGLAALGETQYF.

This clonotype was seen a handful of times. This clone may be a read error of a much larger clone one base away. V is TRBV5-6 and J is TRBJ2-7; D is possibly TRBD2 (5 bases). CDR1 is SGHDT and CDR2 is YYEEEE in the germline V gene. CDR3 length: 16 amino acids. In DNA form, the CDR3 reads TGTGCCAGCGGCTTGGGCGGGCTGTGGAGTCCCTACGAGCAGTACTTC. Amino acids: CASGLGGLWSPYEQYF. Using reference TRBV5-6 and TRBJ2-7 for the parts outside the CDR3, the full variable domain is DAGVTQSPTHLIKTRGQQVTLRCSPKSGHDTVSWYQQALGQGPQFIFQYYEEEERQRGNFPDRFSGHQFPNYSSELNVNALLLGDSALYLCASGLGGLWSPYEQYFGPGTRLTVT.

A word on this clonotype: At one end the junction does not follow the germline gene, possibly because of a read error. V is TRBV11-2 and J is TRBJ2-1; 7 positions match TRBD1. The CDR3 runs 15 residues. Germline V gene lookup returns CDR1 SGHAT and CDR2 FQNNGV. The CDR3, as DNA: TGTGTCAGCAGCTTAGACCGGACAGGTAACAATGAACAGTTCTTC. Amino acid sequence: CVSSLDRTGNNEQFF.

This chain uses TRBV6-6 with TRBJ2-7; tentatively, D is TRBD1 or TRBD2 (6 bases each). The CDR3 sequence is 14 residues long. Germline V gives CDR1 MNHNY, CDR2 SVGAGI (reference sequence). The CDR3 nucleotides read TGTACAAGCACCAACAGAGCGGGCAGGGGCGAGCAGTACTTC. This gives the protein CTSTNRAGRGEQYF.

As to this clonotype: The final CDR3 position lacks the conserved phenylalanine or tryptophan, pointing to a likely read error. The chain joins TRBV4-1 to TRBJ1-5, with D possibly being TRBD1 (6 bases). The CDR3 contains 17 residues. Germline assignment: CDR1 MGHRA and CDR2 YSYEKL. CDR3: CASSHGILTGIGQPQHL. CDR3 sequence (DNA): TGTGCCAGCAGCCATGGAATCCTAACAGGGATCGGTCAGCCCCAGCATTTA.

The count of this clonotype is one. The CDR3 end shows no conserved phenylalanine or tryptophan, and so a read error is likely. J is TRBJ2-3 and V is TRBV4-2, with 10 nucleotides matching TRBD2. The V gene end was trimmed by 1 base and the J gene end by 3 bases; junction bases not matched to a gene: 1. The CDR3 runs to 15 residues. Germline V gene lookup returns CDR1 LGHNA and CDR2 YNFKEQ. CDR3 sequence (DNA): TGTGCCAGCAGCCAAGGACTAGCGGGTACAGATACGCAGTATTAT. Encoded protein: CASSQGLAGTDTQYY.

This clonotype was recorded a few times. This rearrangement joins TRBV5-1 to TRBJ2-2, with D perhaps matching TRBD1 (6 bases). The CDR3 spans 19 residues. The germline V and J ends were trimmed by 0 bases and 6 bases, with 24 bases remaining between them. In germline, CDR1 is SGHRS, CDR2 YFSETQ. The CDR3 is CASSLARGGATLVPGELFF. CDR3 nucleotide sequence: TGCGCCAGCAGCTTGGCCAGGGGCGGAGCGACCCTTGTTCCCGGGGAGCTGTTTTTT.